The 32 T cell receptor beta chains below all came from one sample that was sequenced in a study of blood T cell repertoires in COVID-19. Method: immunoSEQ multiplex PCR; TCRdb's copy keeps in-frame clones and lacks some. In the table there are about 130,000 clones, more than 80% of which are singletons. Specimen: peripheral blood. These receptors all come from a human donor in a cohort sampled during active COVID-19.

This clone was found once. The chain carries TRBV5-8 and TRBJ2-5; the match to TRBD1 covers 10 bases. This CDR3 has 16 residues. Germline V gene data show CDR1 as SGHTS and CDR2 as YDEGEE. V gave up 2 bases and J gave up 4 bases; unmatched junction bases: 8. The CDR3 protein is CASSLTGTGVSETQYF. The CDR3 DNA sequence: TGTGCCAGCAGCTTAACCGGGACAGGGGTATCAGAGACCCAGTACTTC. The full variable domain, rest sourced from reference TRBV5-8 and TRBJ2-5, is EAGVTQSPTHLIKTRGQQATLRCSPISGHTSVYWYQQALGLGLQFLLWYDEGEERNRGNFPPRFSGRQFPNYSSELNVNALELEDSALYLCASSLTGTGVSETQYFGPGTRLLVL.

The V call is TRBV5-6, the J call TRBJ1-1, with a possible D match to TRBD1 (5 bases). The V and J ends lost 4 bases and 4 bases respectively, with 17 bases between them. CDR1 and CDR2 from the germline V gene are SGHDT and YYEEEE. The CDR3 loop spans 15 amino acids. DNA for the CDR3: TGTGCCAGCAGCACACGTGACAGACAGCTCACTGAAGCTTTCTTT. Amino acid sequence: CASSTRDRQLTEAFF.

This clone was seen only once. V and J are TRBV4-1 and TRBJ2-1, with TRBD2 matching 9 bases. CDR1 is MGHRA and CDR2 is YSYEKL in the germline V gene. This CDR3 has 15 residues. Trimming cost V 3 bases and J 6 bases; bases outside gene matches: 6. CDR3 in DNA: TGCGCCAGCAGCCATCAGCGGGGGGCCCCCAATGAGCAGTTCTTC. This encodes CASSHQRGAPNEQFF.

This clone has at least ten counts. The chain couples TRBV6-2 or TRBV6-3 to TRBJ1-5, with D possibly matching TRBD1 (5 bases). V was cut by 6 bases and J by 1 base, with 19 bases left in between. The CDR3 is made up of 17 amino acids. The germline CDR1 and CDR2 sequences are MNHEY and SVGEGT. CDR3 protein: CASSPNQGTGSNQPQHF. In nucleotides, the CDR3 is TGTGCCAGCAGCCCAAACCAGGGCACGGGCAGCAATCAGCCCCAGCATTTT.

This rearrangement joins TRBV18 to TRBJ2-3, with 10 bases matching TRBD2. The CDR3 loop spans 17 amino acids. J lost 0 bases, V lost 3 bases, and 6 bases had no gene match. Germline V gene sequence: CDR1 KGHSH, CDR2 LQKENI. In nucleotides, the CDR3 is TGTGCCAGCTCACCGCTAGCGGGAGCCGGAAGCACAGATACGCAGTATTTT. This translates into CASSPLAGAGSTDTQYF.

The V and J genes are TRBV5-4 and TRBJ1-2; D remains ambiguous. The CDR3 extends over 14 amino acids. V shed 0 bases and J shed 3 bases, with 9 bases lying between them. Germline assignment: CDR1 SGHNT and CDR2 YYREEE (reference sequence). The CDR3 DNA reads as TGTGCCAGCAGCTTGGGTTTCGAGTACTATGGCTACACCTTC. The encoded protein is CASSLGFEYYGYTF.

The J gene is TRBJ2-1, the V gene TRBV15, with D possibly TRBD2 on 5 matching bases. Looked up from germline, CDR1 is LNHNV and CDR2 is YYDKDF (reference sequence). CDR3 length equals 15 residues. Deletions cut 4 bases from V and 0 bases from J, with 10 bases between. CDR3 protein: CATSKTRSSYNEQFF. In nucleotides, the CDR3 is TGTGCCACCAGCAAAACTAGGAGCTCCTACAATGAGCAGTTCTTC.

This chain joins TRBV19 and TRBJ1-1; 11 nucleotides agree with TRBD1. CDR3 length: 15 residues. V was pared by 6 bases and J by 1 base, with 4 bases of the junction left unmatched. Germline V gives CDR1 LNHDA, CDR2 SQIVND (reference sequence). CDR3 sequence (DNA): TGTGCCAGTAGATCAGGACAGGGGGCGAACACTGAAGCTTTCTTT. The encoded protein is CASRSGQGANTEAFF.

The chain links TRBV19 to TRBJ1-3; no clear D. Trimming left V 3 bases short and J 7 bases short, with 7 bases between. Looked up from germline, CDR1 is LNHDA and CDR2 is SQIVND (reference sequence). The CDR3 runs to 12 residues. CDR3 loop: CASSIEANTIYF. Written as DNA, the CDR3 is TGTGCCAGTAGTATTGAGGCGAACACCATATATTTT. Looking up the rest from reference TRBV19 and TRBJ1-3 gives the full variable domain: DGGITQSPKYLFRKEGQNVTLSCEQNLNHDAMYWYRQDPGQGLRLIYYSQIVNDFQKGDIAEGYSVSREKKESFPLTVTSAQKNPTAFYLCASSIEANTIYFGEGSWLTVV.

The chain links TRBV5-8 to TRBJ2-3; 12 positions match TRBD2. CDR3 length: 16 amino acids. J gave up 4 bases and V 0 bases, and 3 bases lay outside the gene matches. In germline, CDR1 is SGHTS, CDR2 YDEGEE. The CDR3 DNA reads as TGTGCCAGCAGCTTGGCGCTAGCGGGAGGGCCAGATACGCAGTATTTT. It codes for CASSLALAGGPDTQYF. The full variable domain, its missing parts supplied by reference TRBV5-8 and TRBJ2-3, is EAGVTQSPTHLIKTRGQQATLRCSPISGHTSVYWYQQALGLGLQFLLWYDEGEERNRGNFPPRFSGRQFPNYSSELNVNALELEDSALYLCASSLALAGGPDTQYFGPGTRLTVL.

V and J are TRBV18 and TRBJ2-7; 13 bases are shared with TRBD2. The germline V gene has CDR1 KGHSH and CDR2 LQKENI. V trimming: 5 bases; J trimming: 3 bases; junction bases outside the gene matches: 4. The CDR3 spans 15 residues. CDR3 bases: TGTGCCAGCTCATACTGGACTAGCGGGGGCTACGAGCAGTACTTC. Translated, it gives CASSYWTSGGYEQYF.

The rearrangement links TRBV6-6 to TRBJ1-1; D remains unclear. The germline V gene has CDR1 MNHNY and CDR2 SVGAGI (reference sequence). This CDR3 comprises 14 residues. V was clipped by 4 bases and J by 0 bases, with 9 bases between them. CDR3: CASSFDNLNTEAFF. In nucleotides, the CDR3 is TGTGCCAGCAGTTTTGACAACCTGAACACTGAAGCTTTCTTT.

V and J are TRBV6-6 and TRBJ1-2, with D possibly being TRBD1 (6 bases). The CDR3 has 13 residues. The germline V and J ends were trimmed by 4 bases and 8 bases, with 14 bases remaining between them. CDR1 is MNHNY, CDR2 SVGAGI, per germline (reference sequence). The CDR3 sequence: CASSSRGGRGYTF. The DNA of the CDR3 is TGTGCCAGCAGTTCCCGTGGGGGCAGGGGCTACACCTTC.

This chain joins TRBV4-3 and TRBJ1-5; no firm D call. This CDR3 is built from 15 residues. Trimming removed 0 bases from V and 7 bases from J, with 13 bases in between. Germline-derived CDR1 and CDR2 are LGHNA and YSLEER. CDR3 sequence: CASSQDGGPGQPQHF. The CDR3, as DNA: TGCGCCAGCAGCCAAGATGGAGGGCCGGGGCAGCCCCAGCATTTT.

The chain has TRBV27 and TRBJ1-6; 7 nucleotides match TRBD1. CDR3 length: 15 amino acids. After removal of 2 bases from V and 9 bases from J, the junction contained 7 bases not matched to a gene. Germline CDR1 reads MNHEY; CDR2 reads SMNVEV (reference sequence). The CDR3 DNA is TGTGCCAGCAGTTTAACAGGACAGGTCGGTTCACCCCTCCACTTT. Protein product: CASSLTGQVGSPLHF.

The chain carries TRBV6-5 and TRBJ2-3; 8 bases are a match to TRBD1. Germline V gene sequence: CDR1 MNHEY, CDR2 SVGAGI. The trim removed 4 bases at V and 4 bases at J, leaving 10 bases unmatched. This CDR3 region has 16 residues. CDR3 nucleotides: TGTGCCAGCAGTTTAAGGAACAGGGGGATTGCAGATACGCAGTATTTT. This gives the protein CASSLRNRGIADTQYF.

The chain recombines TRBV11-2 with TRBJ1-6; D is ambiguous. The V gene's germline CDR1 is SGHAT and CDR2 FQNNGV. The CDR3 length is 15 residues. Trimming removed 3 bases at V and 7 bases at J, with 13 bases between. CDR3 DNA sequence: TGTGCCAGCAGCTTCGATCCCGGGGTAAATTCACCCCTCCACTTT. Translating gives CASSFDPGVNSPLHF.

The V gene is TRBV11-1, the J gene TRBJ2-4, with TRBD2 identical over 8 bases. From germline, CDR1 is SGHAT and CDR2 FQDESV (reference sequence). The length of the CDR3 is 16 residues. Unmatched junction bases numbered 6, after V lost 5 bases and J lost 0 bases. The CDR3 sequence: CASSQTSGIAKNIQYF. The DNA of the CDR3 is TGTGCCAGCAGCCAAACTAGCGGCATAGCCAAAAACATTCAGTACTTC.

The CDR3 region is CASSAYMGTPQEQYF. The CDR3 region has the DNA TGTGCCAGCAGCGCTTATATGGGGACACCACAAGAGCAGTACTTC. The chain is built from TRBV7-9 and TRBJ2-7; D possibly corresponds to TRBD1 (6 bases). Deletions cut 5 bases from V and 7 bases from J, with 21 bases between. Germline CDR1 and CDR2: SEHNR and FQNEAQ (reference sequence). The CDR3 has 15 amino acids. Full variable domain (remainder filled in from reference TRBV7-9 and TRBJ2-7): DTGVSQNPRHKITKRGQNVTFRCDPISEHNRLYWYRQTLGQGPEFLTYFQNEAQLEKSRLLSDRFSAERPKGSFSTLEIQRTEQGDSAMYLCASSAYMGTPQEQYFGPGTRLTVT.

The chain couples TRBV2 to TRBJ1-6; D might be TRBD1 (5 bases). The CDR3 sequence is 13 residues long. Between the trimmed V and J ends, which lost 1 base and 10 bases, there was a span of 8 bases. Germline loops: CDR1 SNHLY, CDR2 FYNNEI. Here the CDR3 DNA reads TGTGCCAGCAGTGAAGGGTACAGGTCACCCCTCCACTTT. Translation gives CASSEGYRSPLHF.

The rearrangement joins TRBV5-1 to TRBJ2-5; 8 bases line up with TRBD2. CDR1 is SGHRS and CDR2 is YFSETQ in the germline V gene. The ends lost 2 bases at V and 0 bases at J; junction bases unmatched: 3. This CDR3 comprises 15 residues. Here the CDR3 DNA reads TGCGCCAGCAGCTTTGGAGCGGGGGACCAAGAGACCCAGTACTTC. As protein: CASSFGAGDQETQYF.

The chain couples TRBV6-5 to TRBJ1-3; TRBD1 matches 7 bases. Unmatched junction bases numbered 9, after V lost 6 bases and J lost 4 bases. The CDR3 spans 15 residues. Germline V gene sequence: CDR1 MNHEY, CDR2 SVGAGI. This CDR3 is CASRREGGRGNTIYF. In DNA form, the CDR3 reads TGTGCCAGCAGGCGCGAAGGGGGCCGGGGAAACACCATATATTTT.

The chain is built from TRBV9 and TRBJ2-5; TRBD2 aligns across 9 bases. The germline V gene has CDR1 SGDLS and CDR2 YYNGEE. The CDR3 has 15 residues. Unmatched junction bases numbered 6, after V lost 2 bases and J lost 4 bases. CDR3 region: CASSVGGGARETQYF. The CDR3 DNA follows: TGTGCCAGCAGCGTCGGCGGGGGGGCTAGAGAGACCCAGTACTTC.

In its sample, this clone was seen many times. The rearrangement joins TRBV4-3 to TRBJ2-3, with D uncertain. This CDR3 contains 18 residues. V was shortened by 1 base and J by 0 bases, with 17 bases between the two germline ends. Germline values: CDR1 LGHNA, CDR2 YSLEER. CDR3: CASSQVTGSHTSTDTQYF. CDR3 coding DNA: TGCGCCAGCAGCCAAGTAACTGGTAGTCATACTAGCACAGATACGCAGTATTTT.

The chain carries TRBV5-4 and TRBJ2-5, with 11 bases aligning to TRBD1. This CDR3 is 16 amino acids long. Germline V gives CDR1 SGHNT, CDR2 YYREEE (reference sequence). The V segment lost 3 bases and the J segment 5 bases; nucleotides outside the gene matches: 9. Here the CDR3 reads CASSSQGTGGGETQYF. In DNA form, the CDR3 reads TGTGCCAGCAGCTCCCAAGGGACAGGGGGAGGCGAGACCCAGTACTTC.

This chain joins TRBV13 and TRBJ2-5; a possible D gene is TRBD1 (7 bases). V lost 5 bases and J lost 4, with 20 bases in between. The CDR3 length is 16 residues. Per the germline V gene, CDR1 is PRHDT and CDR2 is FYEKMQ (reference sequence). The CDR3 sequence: CASSIKGAGRIETQYF. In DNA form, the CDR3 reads TGTGCCAGCAGCATCAAGGGGGCAGGGAGGATAGAGACCCAGTACTTC.

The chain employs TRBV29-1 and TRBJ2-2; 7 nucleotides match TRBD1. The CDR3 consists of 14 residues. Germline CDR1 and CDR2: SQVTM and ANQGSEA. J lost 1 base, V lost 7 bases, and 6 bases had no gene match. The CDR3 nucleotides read TGCAGCGGGGACAGTGCCTGGAACACCGGGGAGCTGTTTTTT. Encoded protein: CSGDSAWNTGELFF.

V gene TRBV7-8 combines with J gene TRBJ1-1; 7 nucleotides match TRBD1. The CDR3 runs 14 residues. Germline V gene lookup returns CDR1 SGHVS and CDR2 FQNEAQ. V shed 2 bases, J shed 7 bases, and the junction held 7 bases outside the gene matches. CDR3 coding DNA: TGTGCCAGCAGCTTACCGGGACAGAGCAGTGAAGCTTTCTTT. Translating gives CASSLPGQSSEAFF.

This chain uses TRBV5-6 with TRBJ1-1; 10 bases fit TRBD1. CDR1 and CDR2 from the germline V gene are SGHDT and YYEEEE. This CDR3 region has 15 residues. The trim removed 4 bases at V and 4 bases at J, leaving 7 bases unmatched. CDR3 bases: TGTGCCAGCAGCAGGGGACAGGGGTCGCGCACTGAAGCTTTCTTT. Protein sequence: CASSRGQGSRTEAFF. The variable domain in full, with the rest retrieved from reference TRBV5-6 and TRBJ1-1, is DAGVTQSPTHLIKTRGQQVTLRCSPKSGHDTVSWYQQALGQGPQFIFQYYEEEERQRGNFPDRFSGHQFPNYSSELNVNALLLGDSALYLCASSRGQGSRTEAFFGQGTRLTVV.

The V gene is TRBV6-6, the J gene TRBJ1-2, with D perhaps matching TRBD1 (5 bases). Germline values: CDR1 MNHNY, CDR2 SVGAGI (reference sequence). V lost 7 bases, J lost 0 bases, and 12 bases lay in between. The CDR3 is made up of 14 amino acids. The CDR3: CASNRQPANYGYTF. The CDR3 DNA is TGTGCCAGCAACCGACAGCCCGCTAACTATGGCTACACCTTC.

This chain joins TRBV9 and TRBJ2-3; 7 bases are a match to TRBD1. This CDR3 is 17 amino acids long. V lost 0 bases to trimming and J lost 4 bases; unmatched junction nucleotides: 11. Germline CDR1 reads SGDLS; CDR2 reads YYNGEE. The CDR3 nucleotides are TGTGCCAGCAGCGTAGCACGGGACAGAACTTTCGCAGATACGCAGTATTTT. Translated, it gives CASSVARDRTFADTQYF.

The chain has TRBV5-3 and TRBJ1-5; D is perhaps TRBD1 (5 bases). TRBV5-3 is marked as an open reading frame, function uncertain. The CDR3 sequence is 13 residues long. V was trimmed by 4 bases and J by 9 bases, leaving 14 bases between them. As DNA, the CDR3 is TGTGCCAGAAGCAAAAAAGGGGTGGTGCCCCAGCATTTT. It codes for CARSKKGVVPQHF.